Listed here is a single T cell receptor (beta chain). Per the germline V gene, CDR1 is KGHDR and CDR2 is SFDVKD. J was trimmed by 6 bases and V by 6 bases; bases with no gene match: 1. CDR3 size: 12 residues. The record originates from a study of read filtering for tumor transcriptome and immune sequencing. The library was built from 400 ng RNA with molecular barcoded adaptors for alpha/delta and beta/gamma chains. TCRdb redid the calling of the reads with MiXCR, one entry per CDR3 protein. The profile covers 50,000 to 65,000 distinct CDR3 sequences, with roughly an eighth appearing a single time and approximately 16% taken by the ten largest.

The chain has TRBV24-1 and TRBJ2-3, with 8 bases lining up with TRBD2. The source of this sequence is a donor over 35 with multiple myeloma. Sequencing input: a population of CD138-negative cells sorted from bone marrow. CDR3 DNA: TGTGCCACCAGTCTAGCGGGCGATACGCAGTATTTT. Translating it yields CATSLAGDTQYF.